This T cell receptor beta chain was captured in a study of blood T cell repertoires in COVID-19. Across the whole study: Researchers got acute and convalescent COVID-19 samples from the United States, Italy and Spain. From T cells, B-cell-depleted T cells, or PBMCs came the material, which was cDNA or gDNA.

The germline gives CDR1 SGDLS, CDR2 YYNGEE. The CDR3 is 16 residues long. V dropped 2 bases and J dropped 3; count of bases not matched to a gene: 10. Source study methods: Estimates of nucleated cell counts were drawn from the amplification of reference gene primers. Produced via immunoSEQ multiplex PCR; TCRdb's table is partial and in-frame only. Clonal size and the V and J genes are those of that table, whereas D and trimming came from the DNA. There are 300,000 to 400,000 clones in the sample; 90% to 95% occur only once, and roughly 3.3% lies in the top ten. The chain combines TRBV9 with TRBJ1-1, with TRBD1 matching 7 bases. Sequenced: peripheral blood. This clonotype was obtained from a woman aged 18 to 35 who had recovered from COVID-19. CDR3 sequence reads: CASSVQTVRGDTEAFF. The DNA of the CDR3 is TGTGCCAGCAGCGTCCAGACCGTCAGGGGGGACACTGAAGCTTTCTTT.